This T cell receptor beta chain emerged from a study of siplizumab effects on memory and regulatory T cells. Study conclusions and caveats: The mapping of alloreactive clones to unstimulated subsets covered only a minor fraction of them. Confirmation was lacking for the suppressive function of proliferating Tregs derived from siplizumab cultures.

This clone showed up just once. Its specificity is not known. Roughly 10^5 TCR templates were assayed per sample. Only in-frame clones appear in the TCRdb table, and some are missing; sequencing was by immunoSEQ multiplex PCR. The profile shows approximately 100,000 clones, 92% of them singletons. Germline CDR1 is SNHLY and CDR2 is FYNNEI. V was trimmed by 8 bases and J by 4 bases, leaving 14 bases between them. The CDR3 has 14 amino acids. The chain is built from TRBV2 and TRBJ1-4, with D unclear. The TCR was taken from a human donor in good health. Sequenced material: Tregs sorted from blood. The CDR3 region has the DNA TGTGCCAGCCTCAGGTCGCCTAATAATGAAAAACTGTTTTTT. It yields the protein CASLRSPNNEKLFF.